The 13 T cell receptor beta chains in this list originate from one sample, sequenced in a study of shared clonotypes between healthy human individuals. Measured with immunoSEQ multiplex PCR; TCRdb has only the in-frame clones, and not every one. The sample lists 2 million to 2.5 million clones, almost 96% seen once, with approximately 0.13% in the top ten. Sequencing was performed on naive CD4+ T cells sorted from blood. The subset was: CD45RA+ positively selected. Source of these receptors: a young man in good health.

Note on this clone: At the DNA level, this CDR3 is encoded by other sequences in the same sample as well. CDR3 nucleotides: TGCGCCAGCAGCTTAGTAGCGGGGGGCCACAATGAGCAGTTCTTC. It yields the protein CASSLVAGGHNEQFF. V gene TRBV5-1 combines with J gene TRBJ2-1, with 10 bases identical to TRBD2. The CDR3 length is 15 residues. Looked up from germline, CDR1 is SGHRS and CDR2 is YFSETQ. Trimming took 2 bases from V and 5 from J; bases not matched to a gene: 4. The full variable domain, rest sourced from reference TRBV5-1 and TRBJ2-1, is KAGVTQTPRYLIKTRGQQVTLSCSPISGHRSVSWYQQTPGQGLQFLFEYFSETQRNKGNFPGRFSGRQFSNSRSEMNVSTLELGDSALYLCASSLVAGGHNEQFFGPGTRLTVL.

The chain employs TRBV18 and TRBJ2-7, with a possible D match to TRBD2 (6 bases). The V end was cut by 6 bases, the J end by 3 bases, with 15 bases between. CDR3 length equals 14 residues. Germline loops: CDR1 KGHSH, CDR2 LQKENI. The CDR3 sequence: CASSLGGRFYEQYF. The CDR3 region has the DNA TGTGCCAGCTCGCTCGGAGGGAGGTTCTACGAGCAGTACTTC.

The rearrangement uses TRBV5-5 and TRBJ2-7; D gene uncertain. The CDR3 totals 11 residues. Trimming left V 3 bases short and J 6 bases short, with 7 bases between. Per the germline V gene, CDR1 is SGHKS and CDR2 is YYEKEE (reference sequence). This CDR3 reads CASSSAVEQYF. For the CDR3, the DNA is TGTGCCAGCAGCTCGGCCGTCGAGCAGTACTTC. The full variable domain, rest sourced from reference TRBV5-5 and TRBJ2-7, is DAGVTQSPTHLIKTRGQQVTLRCSPISGHKSVSWYQQVLGQGPQFIFQYYEKEERGRGNFPDRFSARQFPNYSSELNVNALLLGDSALYLCASSSAVEQYFGPGTRLTVT.

The CDR3 region is CASSFRTSGANVLTF. The CDR3, as DNA: TGTGCCAGCAGCTTTAGGACCTCTGGGGCCAACGTCCTGACTTTC. This sequence joins TRBV7-2 and TRBJ2-6, with unresolved D. In germline, CDR1 is SGHTA, CDR2 FQGNSA. V was cut by 3 bases and J by 0 bases, with 6 bases left in between. The CDR3 runs to 15 residues.

This clone was observed a few times. V usage is TRBV6-1 and J usage is TRBJ2-7; weak D call: TRBD1 (5 bases). Germline V CDR1 and CDR2: MNHNS, SASEGT. Trimming stripped 2 bases from V and 0 bases from J, with 14 bases between. The CDR3 contains 16 residues. DNA for the CDR3: TGTGCCAGCAGTGAATCGGCAGGGTGGGCCTCCTACGAGCAGTACTTC. Translating gives CASSESAGWASYEQYF.

This clone was observed once. This sequence joins TRBV5-6 and TRBJ2-7; 9 positions agree with TRBD1. Per germline, CDR1 SGHDT and CDR2 YYEEEE. The CDR3 loop spans 14 amino acids. The trim removed 5 bases at V and 5 bases at J, leaving 8 bases unmatched. The CDR3 bases are TGTGCCAGCAGTTACACAGGGGGCCGGGACGAGCAGTACTTC. It is translated as CASSYTGGRDEQYF.

About this clone: This sample includes further DNA sequences coding for the same CDR3. CDR3 DNA: TGTGCCAGCAGCTCCGGACAGGGAGCTTTCGGCTACACCTTC. It is translated as CASSSGQGAFGYTF. This rearrangement joins TRBV28 to TRBJ1-2, with 8 bases fitting TRBD1. The V and J ends lost 6 bases and 8 bases, in that order; junction bases with no gene match: 11. CDR3 length: 14 amino acids. CDR1 MDHEN and CDR2 SYDVKM come from the germline V gene.

This chain joins TRBV6-1 and TRBJ2-7; either TRBD1 or TRBD2 may supply D (5 bases each). V was trimmed by 6 bases and J by 2 bases, leaving 11 bases between them. The CDR3 runs to 13 residues. Germline CDR1 and CDR2: MNHNS and SASEGT. Here the CDR3 DNA reads TGTGCCAGCAGCCCTGAGGGGCCCTACGAGCAGTACTTC. Amino acid sequence: CASSPEGPYEQYF.

The chain couples TRBV4-3 to TRBJ2-3; weak D call: TRBD2 (6 bases). CDR3 length: 16 residues. Germline values: CDR1 LGHNA, CDR2 YSLEER. V gave up 0 bases and J gave up 1 base, with 11 bases separating them. CDR3 DNA sequence: TGCGCCAGCAGCCAAGATCCGGGACTCGGCACAGATACGCAGTATTTT. Translating gives CASSQDPGLGTDTQYF.

For this clone: The sample contains more than one DNA sequence encoding this CDR3. The chain combines TRBV6-5 with TRBJ2-7; no clear D. This CDR3 comprises 12 residues. Per the germline V gene, CDR1 is MNHEY and CDR2 is SVGAGI. V lost 6 bases and J 4 bases, leaving 10 bases between the germline ends. DNA of the CDR3: TGTGCCAGCAGCCGCGCAGGATACGAGCAGTACTTC. It is translated as CASSRAGYEQYF.

V is TRBV30 and J is TRBJ2-5; TRBD1 matches 8 bases. The CDR3 loop spans 16 amino acids. Germline V lookup: CDR1 GTSNPN, CDR2 SVGIG (reference sequence). J was trimmed by 3 bases and V by 1 base; bases with no gene match: 10. The CDR3 DNA sequence: TGTGCCTGGAGTGAATTTAGGACAGGGCGAAAAGAGACCCAGTACTTC. It is translated as CAWSEFRTGRKETQYF. The entire variable domain, with the rest obtained from reference TRBV30 and TRBJ2-5, is as follows: SQTIHQWPATLVQPVGSPLSLECTVEGTSNPNLYWYRQAAGRGLQLLFYSVGIGQISSEVPQNLSASRPQDRQFILSSKKLLLSDSGFYLCAWSEFRTGRKETQYFGPGTRLLVL.

The V gene is TRBV5-1, the J gene TRBJ2-3; 8 positions match TRBD2. This CDR3 has 15 residues. The trim removed 4 bases at V and 2 bases at J, leaving 6 bases unmatched. Looked up from germline, CDR1 is SGHRS and CDR2 is YFSETQ. The CDR3 is CASSPAGATTDTQYF. The CDR3, as DNA: TGCGCCAGCAGCCCAGCGGGGGCCACCACAGATACGCAGTATTTT.

The chain carries TRBV5-6 and TRBJ2-3; unclear D gene. The length of the CDR3 is 14 residues. V lost 1 base and J 4 bases, leaving 10 bases between the germline ends. CDR1 SGHDT and CDR2 YYEEEE come from the germline V gene. The CDR3 here is CASSLSPGPDTQYF. The CDR3 DNA is TGTGCCAGCAGCTTGAGCCCCGGGCCAGATACGCAGTATTTT.